One sample yielded the 24 T cell receptor beta chains listed below, sequenced in a study of CD8 T cells in Susac syndrome. An amount of RNA that ranged from about 0.45 to 1 ug was reverse transcribed with random hexamers. Each CDR3 protein gets one entry after TCRdb re-called the immunoSEQ multiplex PCR reads with MiXCR. Among roughly 150,000 distinct CDR3 sequences, under 97% were seen once, and the ten largest hold about 0.08%. Specimen: CD4+ T cells from PBMCs. These receptors were obtained from a human donor with Susac syndrome.

A single count supports this clonotype. The chain employs TRBV7-9 and TRBJ2-5; TRBD1 might be the D (6 bases). V lost 7 bases and J 5 bases, leaving 14 bases between the germline ends. Germline CDR1 SEHNR, CDR2 FQNEAQ (reference sequence). This CDR3 spans 13 amino acids. Here the CDR3 reads CASNRGQLETQYF. The CDR3 DNA is TGTGCCAGCAACCGAGGACAGCTGGAGACCCAGTACTTC.

This chain joins TRBV3-1 and TRBJ1-1; D remains ambiguous. Per germline, CDR1 LGHDT and CDR2 YNNKEL (reference sequence). This CDR3 region has 15 residues. Trimming took 0 bases from V and 7 from J, leaving 15 bases between them. The CDR3 DNA is TGTGCCAGCAGCCAAGAAAGCATAGGGTTAAATGAAGCTTTCTTT. Residues: CASSQESIGLNEAFF.

This chain uses TRBV29-1 with TRBJ2-1, with 10 bases that match TRBD2. With 5 bases clipped from V and 0 bases from J, the junction kept 4 bases outside the gene matches. The CDR3 sequence is 15 residues long. Germline CDR1 and CDR2: SQVTM and ANQGSEA. The CDR3 spells CSVRAGGSSYNEQFF. In nucleotides, the CDR3 is TGCAGCGTTAGAGCGGGGGGGAGCTCCTACAATGAGCAGTTCTTC.

The genes are TRBV2 and TRBJ2-5; the D gene is possibly TRBD2 (6 bases). V was clipped by 5 bases and J by 5 bases, with 12 bases between them. CDR1 and CDR2 (germline): SNHLY, FYNNEI. CDR3 length: 13 residues. The CDR3 region is CASSLTREETQYF. CDR3 in DNA: TGTGCCAGCAGTTTAACCCGGGAGGAGACCCAGTACTTC.

This clonotype has a single count. This rearrangement joins TRBV15 to TRBJ2-2; D might be TRBD2 (6 bases). Germline CDR1 reads LNHNV; CDR2 reads YYDKDF (reference sequence). The CDR3 consists of 15 residues. Trimming removed 4 bases from V and 2 bases from J, with 11 bases in between. CDR3 loop: CATSNGSPNTGELFF. The CDR3 DNA follows: TGTGCCACCAGCAACGGGAGCCCAAACACCGGGGAGCTGTTTTTT.

The V call is TRBV27, the J call TRBJ2-1, with TRBD1 matching 7 bases. With 2 bases clipped from V and 5 bases from J, the junction kept 3 bases outside the gene matches. The CDR3 loop spans 14 amino acids. CDR1 and CDR2 from the germline V gene are MNHEY and SMNVEV (reference sequence). The CDR3 is CASSLRGLNNEQFF. As DNA, the CDR3 is TGTGCCAGCAGTTTAAGGGGGCTGAACAATGAGCAGTTCTTC.

The chain has TRBV2 and TRBJ2-2; D is perhaps TRBD2 (5 bases). V was pared by 6 bases and J by 5 bases, with 16 bases between. There are 15 residues in the CDR3. Germline V CDR1 and CDR2: SNHLY, FYNNEI. CDR3 residues: CASRHYTGKTGELFF. Written as DNA, the CDR3 is TGTGCCAGCAGACACTATACCGGGAAGACCGGGGAGCTGTTTTTT.

This clonotype was observed a single time. The rearrangement joins TRBV24-1 to TRBJ2-1; D possibly corresponds to TRBD2 (5 bases). This CDR3 comprises 12 residues. Trimming shortened V by 6 bases and J by 11 bases, and 13 bases separated the two germline ends. Germline CDR1 KGHDR, CDR2 SFDVKD. CDR3 bases: TGTGCCACCAGTATCCACTCTAGCCAGCAGTTCTTC. It specifies CATSIHSSQQFF.

The chain carries TRBV6-2 or TRBV6-3 and TRBJ1-1; 8 bases map to TRBD1. This CDR3 comprises 13 residues. V lost 2 bases, J lost 10 bases, and 6 bases stayed unmatched. In germline, CDR1 is MNHEY, CDR2 SVGEGT. CDR3 in DNA: TGTGCCAGCAGTTACCCTCCGACAGGGGCAGCTTTCTTT. As protein: CASSYPPTGAAFF.

V and J are TRBV3-1 and TRBJ1-1; no reliable D call. This CDR3 is 11 amino acids long. The V end was cut by 5 bases, the J end by 5 bases, with 6 bases between. Germline assignment: CDR1 LGHDT and CDR2 YNNKEL (reference sequence). The CDR3: CASSTGTEAFF. The CDR3 DNA reads TGTGCCAGCAGCACCGGGACTGAAGCTTTCTTT.

The rearrangement joins TRBV5-4 to TRBJ2-1; D possibly matches TRBD1 or TRBD2 (5 bases each). The CDR3 has 16 residues. Trimming stripped 2 bases from V and 2 bases from J, with 14 bases between. Germline V gene lookup returns CDR1 SGHNT and CDR2 YYREEE (reference sequence). CDR3 bases: TGTGCCAGCAGCTTACAAAAAGGGACCGCCTACAATGAGCAGTTCTTC. Residues: CASSLQKGTAYNEQFF.

This clonotype occurred once. The chain employs TRBV6-1 and TRBJ2-7, with TRBD1 matching 7 bases. Germline CDR1 MNHNS, CDR2 SASEGT. The CDR3 spans 18 residues. Losses at the gene ends were 5 bases for V and 7 bases for J; bases not matched to a gene: 23. The DNA for the CDR3 is TGTGCCAGCAGTCCCCGACAGGGCTCCCCCTTAACCTCGTGGGAGCAGTACTTC. Its translation is CASSPRQGSPLTSWEQYF.

The chain links TRBV27 to TRBJ2-5; a possible D gene is TRBD2 (6 bases). The CDR3 covers 16 residues. CDR1 and CDR2 from the germline V gene are MNHEY and SMNVEV (reference sequence). The germline V and J ends were trimmed by 1 base and 2 bases, with 14 bases remaining between them. CDR3 in amino acids: CASSLFVGTRQETQYF. DNA for the CDR3: TGTGCCAGCAGTTTATTTGTAGGGACTCGGCAAGAGACCCAGTACTTC.

The chain combines TRBV20-1 with TRBJ1-4, with a weak D call TRBD1 (6 bases). The CDR3 runs to 13 residues. Germline-derived CDR1 and CDR2 are DFQATT and SNEGSKA (reference sequence). V was pared by 3 bases and J by 5 bases, with 10 bases between. CDR3 residues: CSARSGVNEKLFF. CDR3 DNA: TGCAGTGCTAGGTCAGGGGTGAATGAAAAACTGTTTTTT.

This chain joins TRBV12-3 or TRBV12-4 and TRBJ1-5, with D possibly matching TRBD1 (6 bases). V was pared by 6 bases and J by 2 bases, with 14 bases between. This CDR3 is built from 15 residues. CDR3 in amino acids: CASRVQGSGNQPQHF. DNA of the CDR3: TGTGCCAGCAGGGTACAGGGATCGGGCAATCAGCCCCAGCATTTT.

The chain links TRBV6-1 to TRBJ2-4; TRBD2 is a possible D gene (5 bases). The CDR3 loop spans 13 amino acids. CDR1 is MNHNS and CDR2 is SASEGT in the germline V gene. The V and J ends lost 6 bases and 6 bases respectively, with 12 bases between them. Here the CDR3 reads CASSISEGNIQYF. The CDR3 DNA is TGTGCCAGCAGCATTAGCGAGGGAAACATTCAGTACTTC.

The chain links TRBV6-5 to TRBJ1-3; no definite D call. The germline V gene encodes CDR1 MNHEY and CDR2 SVGAGI. V lost 5 bases, J lost 2 bases, and 13 bases lay in between. This CDR3 contains 15 residues. CDR3 sequence (DNA): TGTGCCAGCAGTCCTACCATAGGACCTGGAAACACCATATATTTT. Protein sequence: CASSPTIGPGNTIYF.

The V call is TRBV14, the J call TRBJ2-1; 9 nucleotides match TRBD1. The V gene's germline CDR1 is SGHDN and CDR2 FVKESK. The CDR3 spans 15 residues. V lost 2 bases, J lost 4 bases, and 3 bases stayed unmatched. As DNA, the CDR3 is TGTGCCAGCAGCCAACGGGACAGGGCGTACAATGAGCAGTTCTTC. This translates into CASSQRDRAYNEQFF.

The chain carries TRBV7-3 and TRBJ2-3; D remains ambiguous. V gave up 5 bases and J gave up 6 bases, with 12 bases separating them. The CDR3 loop spans 13 amino acids. Germline-derived CDR1 and CDR2 are SGHTA and FQGTGA. CDR3 coding DNA: TGTGCCAGCAGCCCACAGCTGACCGATACGCAGTATTTT. Protein product: CASSPQLTDTQYF.

CDR3 sequence reads: CASSPSGSYGYTF. The CDR3 coding sequence is TGTGCCAGCAGCCCCTCAGGGTCTTATGGCTACACCTTC. The V and J genes are TRBV12-3 or TRBV12-4 and TRBJ1-2, with D maybe TRBD1 (5 bases). The V and J ends lost 6 bases and 5 bases respectively, with 13 bases between them. The CDR3 has 13 amino acids.

The rearrangement joins TRBV9 to TRBJ2-1; weak D call: TRBD1 (5 bases). Between the trimmed V and J ends, which lost 3 bases and 3 bases, there was a span of 7 bases. CDR1 SGDLS and CDR2 YYNGEE come from the germline V gene. The CDR3 extends over 13 amino acids. The CDR3 nucleotides are TGTGCCAGCAGCGACCAGGGCTACAATGAGCAGTTCTTC. It is translated as CASSDQGYNEQFF.

J is TRBJ1-4 and V is TRBV12-3 or TRBV12-4; maybe TRBD1 (5 bases). Trimming pared 3 bases from V and 5 bases from J, leaving 10 bases between. The CDR3 totals 14 residues. The CDR3: CASSLQGRNEKLFF. The CDR3 DNA reads as TGTGCCAGCAGTTTGCAGGGCCGGAATGAAAAACTGTTTTTT.

Remarks on this clonotype: The junction departs from germline at one end; a sequencing error may be responsible. This chain joins TRBV28 and TRBJ2-3, with 8 bases aligning to TRBD2. CDR1 is MDHEN and CDR2 is SYDVKM in the germline V gene. This CDR3 comprises 15 residues. The CDR3 protein is CATRPNGRAGDTQYF. CDR3 sequence (DNA): TGCGCTACCCGCCCGAACGGGAGGGCGGGAGATACGCAGTATTTT.

The chain combines TRBV7-9 with TRBJ2-7; unclear D gene. Trimming took 1 base from V and 3 from J, leaving 4 bases between them. Germline CDR1 is SEHNR and CDR2 is FQNEAQ (reference sequence). CDR3 length: 12 amino acids. This CDR3 is CASSLGVYEQYF. The CDR3 DNA is TGTGCCAGCAGCTTAGGGGTCTACGAGCAGTACTTC.